Below are 15 T cell receptor beta chains sequenced from a single sample in a study of read filtering for tumor transcriptome and immune sequencing. Molecular barcoded adaptors covering alpha/delta and beta/gamma chains were used on about 0.4 ug RNA. TCRdb processed the reads anew with MiXCR; each CDR3 protein has one entry. The sample lists 100,000 to 150,000 distinct CDR3 sequences; under 15% were seen once. Sequencing used a population of CD138-negative cells sorted from bone marrow. The receptors here all came from a donor aged 40 or older with multiple myeloma.

This clonotype was seen many times. V is TRBV20-1 and J is TRBJ2-2, with TRBD1 matching 7 bases. Germline trimming cut 6 bases from V and 4 bases from J; bases unmatched to any gene: 8. The CDR3 covers 14 residues. Germline-derived CDR1 and CDR2 are DFQATT and SNEGSKA (reference sequence). CDR3 protein: CSARLQGSTGELFF. The CDR3 DNA is TGCAGTGCCAGGCTACAGGGGTCCACCGGGGAGCTGTTTTTT.

This clonotype was recorded a few times. The junction and the germline gene differ at one end; a read error may be behind it. The chain carries TRBV7-2 and TRBJ2-1, with D perhaps TRBD1 (5 bases). From germline, CDR1 is SGHTA and CDR2 FQGNSA. This CDR3 spans 15 amino acids. CDR3 DNA sequence: TGTGCCAGTAGCTCCGACAGAAGCTCCTACAATGAGCAGTTCTTC. Encoded protein: CASSSDRSSYNEQFF.

The chain joins TRBV28 to TRBJ1-1; D perhaps matches TRBD1 (5 bases). With 4 bases removed from V and 10 bases from J, the gap between germline ends came to 19 bases. CDR3 length equals 14 residues. Germline V gene data show CDR1 as MDHEN and CDR2 as SYDVKM. The CDR3 DNA follows: TGTGCCAGCAGTTCAGGTTGGCAGGGTGTCGGAGCTTTCTTT. Its protein is CASSSGWQGVGAFF.

With respect to this clonotype: A far larger clone differs by one base, so this is likely a read error. The V call is TRBV4-1, the J call TRBJ2-1; 9 nucleotides align to TRBD1. The length of the CDR3 is 17 residues. Germline values: CDR1 MGHRA, CDR2 YSYEKL. DNA for the CDR3: TGTGCCAGCAGCCAAGCCCCCGGACAGGGGCAGCTTGATGAGCAGTTCTTC. Translated, it gives CASSQAPGQGQLDEQFF.

At least ten counts were recorded for this clonotype. The rearrangement joins TRBV20-1 to TRBJ2-3, with 7 bases matching TRBD1. Germline V CDR1 and CDR2: DFQATT, SNEGSKA (reference sequence). The CDR3 sequence is 15 residues long. The trim removed 4 bases at V and 2 bases at J, leaving 9 bases unmatched. Here the CDR3 reads CSATTTGIYTDTQYF. The DNA of the CDR3 is TGCAGTGCTACCACGACAGGGATTTACACAGATACGCAGTATTTT.

As for this clonotype: A much more abundant neighbour one base away suggests this may be a read error. V gene TRBV3-1 combines with J gene TRBJ2-7, with 8 positions matching TRBD1. This CDR3 spans 14 amino acids. Per the germline V gene, CDR1 is LGHDT and CDR2 is YNNKEL (reference sequence). This chain's CDR3 is CASSQDDRGGEQHF. CDR3 nucleotides: TGTGCCAGCAGCCAAGACGACAGGGGAGGCGAGCAGCACTTC.

This clonotype was recorded at least ten times. The gene calls are TRBV6-2 or TRBV6-3 and TRBJ2-1, with 14 positions matching TRBD2. J lost 8 bases, V lost 6 bases, and 9 bases had no gene match. The germline CDR1 and CDR2 sequences are MNHEY and SVGEGT. This CDR3 is built from 16 residues. The CDR3 nucleotides are TGTGCCAGCAGCCTAACCGGGACTAGCGGGAGTTATGAGCAGTTCTTC. The encoded protein is CASSLTGTSGSYEQFF.

This clonotype was counted at least ten times. This chain connects TRBV5-1 to TRBJ2-2, with 11 bases that match TRBD2. J was trimmed by 1 base and V by 0 bases; bases with no gene match: 5. The germline V gene has CDR1 SGHRS and CDR2 YFSETQ. The CDR3 length is 18 residues. CDR3 DNA: TGCGCCAGCAGCTTGGCCCGAGGACTAGCGGGGAACACCGGGGAGCTGTTTTTT. It specifies CASSLARGLAGNTGELFF.

This clonotype has ten or more counts. The CDR3, as DNA: TGTGCCAGCAGCTTTTCCGGGGAGCAGTACTTC. Translation: CASSFSGEQYF. The chain combines TRBV3-1 with TRBJ2-7; D call uncertain. The V gene's germline CDR1 is LGHDT and CDR2 YNNKEL (reference sequence). The V end was cut by 5 bases, the J end by 7 bases, with 9 bases between. The CDR3 contains 11 residues.

This clonotype came up many times. At one boundary the junction diverges from the germline segment, which might be a read error. The V gene is TRBV5-4, the J gene TRBJ2-7, with 11 bases identical to TRBD2. This CDR3 spans 16 amino acids. Germline lookup yields CDR1 SGHNT and CDR2 YYREEE (reference sequence). The CDR3 nucleotides read TGTGCCAGCAGCTTGGGTACTAGCGGGGGTACCTACGAGCAGCACTTC. Residues: CASSLGTSGGTYEQHF.

This clonotype appeared many times. The chain recombines TRBV10-3 with TRBJ1-2; D is possibly TRBD1 (6 bases). The CDR3 runs 14 residues. The V and J ends lost 2 bases and 6 bases respectively, with 13 bases between them. CDR1 and CDR2 from the germline V gene are ENHRY and SYGVKD. CDR3: CAISEGGQADGYTF. The CDR3 nucleotides are TGTGCCATCAGTGAGGGGGGCCAAGCGGATGGCTACACCTTC.

This clonotype was seen repeatedly, ten times or more. The chain is built from TRBV7-2 and TRBJ1-1; maybe TRBD1 (5 bases). V shed 7 bases and J shed 1 base, with 10 bases lying between them. The CDR3 has 13 amino acids. CDR1 SGHTA and CDR2 FQGNSA come from the germline V gene. CDR3 region: CASTLDRNTEAFF. The CDR3 DNA sequence: TGTGCCAGCACTCTTGACAGGAACACTGAAGCTTTCTTT.

This clonotype was observed at least ten times. One junction end disagrees with the germline gene, perhaps due to a read error. The V call is TRBV5-1, the J call TRBJ2-5, with D unresolved. The length of the CDR3 is 12 residues. Looked up from germline, CDR1 is SGHRS and CDR2 is YFSETQ. The CDR3 sequence is CASSLYQETQYF. The DNA of the CDR3 is TGTGCCAGCAGCTTGTACCAAGAGACCCAGTACTTC.

Worth noting for this clonotype: A much larger clone differs from this one at a single base, so this may be a read error. CDR3 region: CASSLSGTVNTGELLF. CDR3 DNA: TGCGCCAGCAGCTTATCCGGGACGGTGAACACCGGGGAGCTGCTTTTT. The V gene is TRBV5-1, the J gene TRBJ2-2; possibly TRBD1 or TRBD2 for D (5 bases each). Per germline, CDR1 SGHRS and CDR2 YFSETQ. This CDR3 has 16 amino acids.

This clonotype has at least ten counts. The chain links TRBV7-2 to TRBJ2-1, with 8 bases matching TRBD1. From germline, CDR1 is SGHTA and CDR2 FQGNSA. Trimming took 4 bases from V and 4 from J; bases not matched to a gene: 6. CDR3 length equals 15 residues. Written as DNA, the CDR3 is TGTGCCAGCAGCTGGGCGGGACAGGCATACAATGAGCAGTTCTTC. Its protein product is CASSWAGQAYNEQFF. Complete variable domain (other parts from reference TRBV7-2 and TRBJ2-1): GAGVSQSPSNKVTEKGKDVELRCDPISGHTALYWYRQSLGQGLEFLIYFQGNSAPDKSGLPSDRFSAERTGGSVSTLTIQRTQQEDSAVYLCASSWAGQAYNEQFFGPGTRLTVL.